These T cell receptor beta chains were read from a single sample in a study of Ad26.COV2.S vaccination and SARS-CoV-2 variants. Assay: immunoSEQ multiplex PCR; the TCRdb copy retains only in-frame clones and omits some. The sample lists around 450,000 clones; 90% were seen once. The source was peripheral blood, collected in a trial of Ad26.COV2.S vaccine versus placebo. The receptor source for this set is a person between 18 and 60 years old who received the Ad26.COV2.S COVID-19 vaccine or a placebo. Each CDR3 is given with its conserved first and last residue. A D gene is named only where the DNA matches it firmly. Only some rows state a clone size, as once, few, many or a class for expanded clones.

d_gene	j_gene	abundance	v_gene	CDR3aa	CDR3nt
TRBD2	TRBJ2-1	few	TRBV28	CASSLSGTSGIYEQFF	TGTGCCAGCAGTTTATCTGGGACTAGCGGGATCTATGAGCAGTTCTTC
TRBD2	TRBJ2-2	few	TRBV7-3	CASSSGLAANTGELFF	TGTGCCAGCAGCTCCGGACTAGCGGCGAACACCGGGGAGCTGTTTTTT
TRBD2	TRBJ2-7	.	TRBV6-2/TRBV6-3	CASSFLAGEQYF	TGTGCCAGCAGTTTTCTAGCGGGAGAGCAGTACTTC
.	TRBJ1-2	.	TRBV4-3	CASSQGVGGYTF	TGCGCCAGCAGCCAAGGCGTGGGAGGCTACACCTTC
TRBD1	TRBJ2-3	.	TRBV28	CASTEGAGTDTQYF	TGTGCCAGCACCGAGGGGGCGGGCACAGATACGCAGTATTTT
.	TRBJ2-5	.	TRBV4-1	CASSQDRSRRETQYF	TGCGCCAGCAGCCAAGATCGGTCCCGGCGGGAGACCCAGTACTTC
.	TRBJ2-5	.	TRBV16	CASSPNRHISKETQYF	TGTGCCAGCAGCCCGAATCGCCACATTTCTAAAGAGACCCAGTACTTC
.	TRBJ1-3	.	TRBV19	CASSIGQIFYSGNTIYF	TGTGCCAGTAGTATAGGACAGATTTTTTACTCTGGAAACACCATATATTTT
.	TRBJ2-1	.	TRBV7-9	CASSFLALLGDEQFF	TGTGCCAGCAGCTTTTTAGCGCTCCTGGGTGATGAGCAGTTCTTC
.	TRBJ1-1	few	TRBV30	CAWSRDVITTEAFF	TGTGCCTGGAGTAGGGACGTAATAACCACTGAAGCTTTCTTT
TRBD2	TRBJ2-7	once	TRBV9	CASSARLAGPNLPGEQYF	TGTGCCAGCAGCGCGCGACTAGCGGGGCCCAACCTGCCGGGCGAGCAGTACTTC
TRBD1	TRBJ2-7	.	TRBV7-9	CASSLGGTEEQYF	TGTGCCAGCAGCTTAGGGGGGACAGAAGAGCAGTACTTC
TRBD1	TRBJ1-2	.	TRBV11-2	CASNPTGNYGYTF	TGTGCCAGCAACCCGACAGGGAACTATGGCTACACCTTC
TRBD1	TRBJ2-3	.	TRBV4-1	CASSRSPTGASTDTQYF	TGCGCCAGCAGCCGAAGCCCGACAGGGGCCAGCACAGATACGCAGTATTTT
TRBD2	TRBJ2-1	.	TRBV28	CASRILLAGEGNEQFF	TGTGCCAGCAGAATCCTTCTAGCGGGAGAAGGCAATGAGCAGTTCTTC
.	TRBJ1-1	few	TRBV7-2	CASRAKDSPPTEAFF	TGTGCCAGCAGAGCCAAAGACTCGCCTCCGACTGAAGCTTTCTTT
TRBD2	TRBJ2-3	.	TRBV19	CASSPTSGPGTDTQYF	TGTGCCAGTAGTCCGACTAGCGGTCCTGGCACAGATACGCAGTATTTT
.	TRBJ1-2	once	TRBV6-2/TRBV6-3	CASSYPTLRTVSLILDGYTF	TGTGCCAGCAGTTACCCCACGTTGCGGACAGTCAGCCTGATCTTGGATGGCTACACCTTC
.	TRBJ2-3	.	TRBV6-5	CASRTGQADTQYF	TGTGCCAGCCGAACCGGGCAGGCAGATACGCAGTATTTT
.	TRBJ1-3	.	TRBV29-1	CSGRAGNTIYF	TGCAGCGGTCGTGCTGGAAACACCATATATTTT
TRBD2	TRBJ2-1	.	TRBV13	CASSSPGVSGSNHEQFF	TGTGCCAGCAGCTCTCCAGGGGTGAGCGGGAGTAACCATGAGCAGTTCTTC
.	TRBJ2-3	.	TRBV4-1	CASSQVGAPSTDTQYF	TGCGCCAGCAGCCAAGTGGGGGCCCCTAGCACAGATACGCAGTATTTT
TRBD1	TRBJ2-7	.	TRBV11-3	CASSSRDRANEQYF	TGTGCCAGCAGCTCCCGGGACAGAGCTAACGAGCAGTACTTC
.	TRBJ1-5	.	TRBV27	CATQDTGLGSNQPQHF	TGTGCCACCCAAGATACAGGGCTTGGGTCCAATCAGCCCCAGCATTTT
.	TRBJ2-3	.	TRBV28	CASSLEGGESTDTQYF	TGTGCCAGCAGCCTCGAGGGGGGAGAAAGCACAGATACGCAGTATTTT
TRBD2	TRBJ2-7	.	TRBV6-1	CASSERGWGSGSSYEQYF	TGTGCCAGCAGTGAACGGGGTTGGGGTAGCGGGAGTTCTTACGAGCAGTACTTC